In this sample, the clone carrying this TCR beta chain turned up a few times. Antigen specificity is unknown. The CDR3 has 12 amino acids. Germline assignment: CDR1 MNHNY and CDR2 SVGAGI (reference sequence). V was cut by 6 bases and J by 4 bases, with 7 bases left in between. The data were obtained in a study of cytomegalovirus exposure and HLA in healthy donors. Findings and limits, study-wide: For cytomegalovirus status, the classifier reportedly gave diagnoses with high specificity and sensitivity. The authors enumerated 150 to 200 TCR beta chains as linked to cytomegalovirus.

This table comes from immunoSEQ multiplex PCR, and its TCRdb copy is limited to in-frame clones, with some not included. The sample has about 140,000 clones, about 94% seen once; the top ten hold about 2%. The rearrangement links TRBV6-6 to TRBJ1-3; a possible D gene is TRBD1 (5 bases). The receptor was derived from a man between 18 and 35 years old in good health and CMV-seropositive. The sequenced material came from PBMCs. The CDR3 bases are TGTGCCAGCAGGGACACGGGAAACACCATATATTTT. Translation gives CASRDTGNTIYF.